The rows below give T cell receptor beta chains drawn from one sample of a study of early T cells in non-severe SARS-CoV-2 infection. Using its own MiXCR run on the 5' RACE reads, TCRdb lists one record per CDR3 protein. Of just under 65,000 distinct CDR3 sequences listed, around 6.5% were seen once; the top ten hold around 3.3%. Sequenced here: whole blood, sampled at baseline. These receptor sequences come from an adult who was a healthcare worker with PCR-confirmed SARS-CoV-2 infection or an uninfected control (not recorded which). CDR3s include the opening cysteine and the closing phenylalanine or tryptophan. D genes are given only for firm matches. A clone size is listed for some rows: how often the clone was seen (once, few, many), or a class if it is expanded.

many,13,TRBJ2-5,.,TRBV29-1,TGCAGCGTTGGTCATAGGCTTAAAGAGACCCAGTACTTC,CSVGHRLKETQYF
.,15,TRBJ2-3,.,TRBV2,TGTGCCAGCAGTGAAGCCCACAGGCATGGGGATACGCAGTATTTT,CASSEAHRHGDTQYF
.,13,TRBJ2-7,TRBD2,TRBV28,TGTGCCAGCAGCAAAAGCGGGGCCTACGAGCAGTACTTC,CASSKSGAYEQYF
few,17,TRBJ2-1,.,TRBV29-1,TGCAGCGTTGAAGTTTGGGGGGACTCTCACTCCTACAATGAGCAGTTCTTC,CSVEVWGDSHSYNEQFF
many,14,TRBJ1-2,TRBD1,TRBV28,TGTGCCAGCAGTTTAGGAGCAGGGGGCTATGGCTACACCTTC,CASSLGAGGYGYTF
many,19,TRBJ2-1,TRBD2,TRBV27,TGTGCCAGCAGTTTATCGAAGGCTAGCGGGGCTAGCTCCTACAATGAGCAGTTCTTC,CASSLSKASGASSYNEQFF
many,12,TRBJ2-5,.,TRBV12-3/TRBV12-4,TGTGCCAGCGGGGGTTCGCAAGAGACCCAGTACTTC,CASGGSQETQYF
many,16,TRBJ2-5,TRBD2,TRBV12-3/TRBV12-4,TGTGCCAGCAGTCCCGGGGCTAGCGGAGCGATAGAGACCCAGTACTTC,CASSPGASGAIETQYF
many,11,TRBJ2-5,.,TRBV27,TGTGCCAGCAGCCACCTGGAGACCCAGTACTTC,CASSHLETQYF
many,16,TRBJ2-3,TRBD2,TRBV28,TGTGCCAGCAGTCCCCAGGGTCTCGGGAGGGTGGATACGCAGTATTTT,CASSPQGLGRVDTQYF
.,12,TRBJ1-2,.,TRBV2,TGTGCCAGCACGGGCAGGGAAGTTGGCTACACCTTC,CASTGREVGYTF
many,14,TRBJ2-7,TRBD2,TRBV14,TGTGCCAGCAGCCAAGGCGGGGGGAGCTACGAGCAGTACTTC,CASSQGGGSYEQYF
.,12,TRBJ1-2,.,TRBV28,TGTGCCAGCAGTTTAGAAGAAACGGGCTACACCTTC,CASSLEETGYTF
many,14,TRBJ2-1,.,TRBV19,TGTGCCAGTAGTCTATCAGACTACTACAATGAGCAGTTCTTC,CASSLSDYYNEQFF
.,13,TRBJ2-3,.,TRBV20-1,TGCAGTGCTTTGGGGACTGACACAGATACGCAGTATTTT,CSALGTDTDTQYF
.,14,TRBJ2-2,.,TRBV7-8,TGTGCCAGCAGCTTAGTTCGGGGCACCGGGGAGCTGTTTTTT,CASSLVRGTGELFF
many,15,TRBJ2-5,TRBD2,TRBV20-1,TGCAGTGCTACCCATCCGGGACTAGCTTGGGAGACCCAGTACTTC,CSATHPGLAWETQYF
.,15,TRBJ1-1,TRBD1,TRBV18,TGTGCCAGCTCATCAACAGGGGGCGAGGGCACTGAAGCTTTCTTT,CASSSTGGEGTEAFF
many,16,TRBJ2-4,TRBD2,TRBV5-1,TGCGCCAGCAGACCGGACGGGGGACTAGCGGGAAACATTCAGTACTTC,CASRPDGGLAGNIQYF
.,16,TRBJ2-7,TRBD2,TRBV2,TGTGCCAGCAGTGAAGCCAGACTAGCGAGAACCTACGAGCAGTACTTC,CASSEARLARTYEQYF
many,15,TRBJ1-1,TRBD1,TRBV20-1,TGCAGTGCTAGAGTGTTGGACAGGATGAACACTGAAGCTTTCTTT,CSARVLDRMNTEAFF
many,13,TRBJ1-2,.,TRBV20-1,TGCAGTGCTAGCCGCGGGGTTACCTATGGCTACACCTTC,CSASRGVTYGYTF
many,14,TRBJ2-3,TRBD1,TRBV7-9,TGTGCCAGCAGCCCGGGACAGTGGGCAGATACGCAGTATTTT,CASSPGQWADTQYF
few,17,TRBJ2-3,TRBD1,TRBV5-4,TGTGCCAGCAGCTTCTCACGGACAGGGCTTGCCACAGATACGCAGTATTTT,CASSFSRTGLATDTQYF
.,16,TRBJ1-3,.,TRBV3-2,TGTGCCAGCAGCCAAGATGTTCCAGGTCGTGGAAACACCATATATTTT,CASSQDVPGRGNTIYF
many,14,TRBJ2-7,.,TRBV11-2,TGTGCCAGCAGCTTAGACCCTTCTGACTACGAGCAGTACTTC,CASSLDPSDYEQYF
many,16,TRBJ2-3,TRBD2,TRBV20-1,TGCAGTGCTAGAGGGACGCTAGCGGGAGCGGTAGATACGCAGTATTTT,CSARGTLAGAVDTQYF
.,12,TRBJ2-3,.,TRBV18,TGTGCCAGCTCCCTAGAAGCAGATACGCAGTATTTT,CASSLEADTQYF
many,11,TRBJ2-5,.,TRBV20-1,TGCAGTGCTAGCGTGGGTAAGACCCAGTACTTC,CSASVGKTQYF
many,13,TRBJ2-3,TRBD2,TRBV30,TGTGCCTGGAGTGTAGCGGGAGGAGATACGCAGTATTTT,CAWSVAGGDTQYF
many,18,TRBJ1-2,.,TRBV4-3,TGCGCCAGCAGCCAAGATCGGTCGGGCAGGGGTTCTAACTATGGCTACACCTTC,CASSQDRSGRGSNYGYTF
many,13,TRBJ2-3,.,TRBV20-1,TGCAGCTCTCACAGGGCCAGCACAGATACGCAGTATTTT,CSSHRASTDTQYF
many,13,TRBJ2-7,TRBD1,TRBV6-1,TGTGCCAGCAGCAGGGACAGGGCGAGAGAGCAGTACTTC,CASSRDRAREQYF
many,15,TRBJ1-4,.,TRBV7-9,TGTGCCAGCAGCACGACAGGTGGTGCTAATGAAAAACTGTTTTTT,CASSTTGGANEKLFF
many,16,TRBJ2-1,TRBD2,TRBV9,TGTGCCAGCAGCGTAGCGACTAGCGGTGGCTACAATGAGCAGTTCTTC,CASSVATSGGYNEQFF
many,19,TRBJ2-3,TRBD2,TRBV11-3,TGTGCCAGCAGCCACCTGGGCATAGCGGGAGGGCCTTCTGGAGATACGCAGTATTTT,CASSHLGIAGGPSGDTQYF
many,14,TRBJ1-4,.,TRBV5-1,TGCGCCAGCAGCTTGGATGAGGGGTACGAAAAACTGTTTTTT,CASSLDEGYEKLFF
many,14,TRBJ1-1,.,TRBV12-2,TGTGCAAGTCGCTTAGGTGATACGAACACTGAAGCTTTCTTT,CASRLGDTNTEAFF
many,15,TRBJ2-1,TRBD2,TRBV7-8,TGTGCCAGCAGCTCGTTACTAGCGGGAGTGGATGAGCAGTTCTTC,CASSSLLAGVDEQFF
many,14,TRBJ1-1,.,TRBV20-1,TGCAGTGCTAGAGATTTGGCAGCGAACACTGAAGCTTTCTTT,CSARDLAANTEAFF
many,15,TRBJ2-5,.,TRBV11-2,TGTGCCAGCAGCTCATACTCAGGGATCGGAGAGACCCAGTACTTC,CASSSYSGIGETQYF
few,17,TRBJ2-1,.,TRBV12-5,TGTGCTAGTGGTTTCCCGGGGGTAGCGAACTCCTACAATGAGCAGTTCTTC,CASGFPGVANSYNEQFF
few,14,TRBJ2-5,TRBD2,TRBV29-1,TGCAGCGTTGAGGGACTAGCGCTACAAGAGACCCAGTACTTC,CSVEGLALQETQYF
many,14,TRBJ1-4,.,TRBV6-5,TGTGCCAGCAGTTCTGGTCCTGCGGATGAAAAACTGTTTTTT,CASSSGPADEKLFF
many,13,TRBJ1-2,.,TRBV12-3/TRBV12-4,TGTGCCAGCAGCCTACAGGGTGGCTATGGCTACACCTTC,CASSLQGGYGYTF
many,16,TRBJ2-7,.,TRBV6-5,TGTGCCAGCAGTTTCGGAACAGGACTGTCAACCTACGAGCAGTACTTC,CASSFGTGLSTYEQYF
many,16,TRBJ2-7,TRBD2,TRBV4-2,TGTGCCAGCAGCCAAGAAGAAGCTAGCGGGAGTTACGAGCAGTACTTC,CASSQEEASGSYEQYF
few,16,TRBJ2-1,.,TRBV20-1,TGCAGTGCTAGTTATTATAGCGGTCCGTCCTACAATGAGCAGTTCTTC,CSASYYSGPSYNEQFF
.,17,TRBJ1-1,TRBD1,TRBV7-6,TGTGCCAGCAGCCCCGTTCAGGGACAGGGGGTCGGCACTGAAGCTTTCTTT,CASSPVQGQGVGTEAFF
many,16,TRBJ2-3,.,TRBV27,TGTGCCAGCAGTTTAAACGTAGGTGGTTATTCAGATACGCAGTATTTT,CASSLNVGGYSDTQYF